What follows are 25 T cell receptor beta chains derived from one specimen sequenced in a study of blood T cell repertoires in COVID-19. The table came from immunoSEQ multiplex PCR; TCRdb's copy has only in-frame clones and leaves some out. The sample holds some 150,000 clones, 88% seen once. Sequenced sample: PBMCs or T cells enriched from blood (not recorded which). The receptors derive from a woman aged 25 to 39 with acute COVID-19.

J is TRBJ2-3 and V is TRBV3-1 (or the pseudogene TRBV3-2), with 7 bases identical to TRBD2. This CDR3 has 17 amino acids. With 6 bases clipped from V and 4 bases from J, the junction kept 16 bases outside the gene matches. Germline assignment: CDR1 LGHDT and CDR2 YNNKEL (reference sequence). The CDR3: CASSPRMAGVTPDTQYF. DNA for the CDR3: TGTGCCAGCAGTCCAAGAATGGCGGGAGTTACTCCAGATACGCAGTATTTT.

This sequence joins TRBV9 and TRBJ1-2; D might be TRBD1 (5 bases). The CDR3 has 15 amino acids. V was trimmed by 4 bases and J by 2 bases, leaving 15 bases between them. Per germline, CDR1 SGDLS and CDR2 YYNGEE. The CDR3, as DNA: TGTGCCAGCAGCTTCAGACCCACAGGCAACTATGGCTACACCTTC. It translates to CASSFRPTGNYGYTF.

The chain recombines TRBV28 with TRBJ1-4, with TRBD1 as a possible D gene (6 bases). The V gene lost 7 bases and the J gene lost 8 bases, with 17 bases spanning the gap. Per the germline V gene, CDR1 is MDHEN and CDR2 is SYDVKM. This CDR3 has 14 amino acids. The CDR3 DNA follows: TGTGCCAGCACCCAGGGGACGGAACGGGAAAAACTGTTTTTT. It codes for CASTQGTEREKLFF.

As DNA, the CDR3 is TGTGCCAGCAGCTTAGGGACAGGGGGCATCTACGAGCAGTACTTC. Its protein is CASSLGTGGIYEQYF. The rearrangement joins TRBV7-2 to TRBJ2-7; 11 bases are shared with TRBD1. This CDR3 comprises 15 residues. V shed 1 base and J 3 bases; nucleotides not matched to a gene: 2. CDR1 SGHTA and CDR2 FQGNSA come from the germline V gene. The whole variable domain, remainder taken from reference TRBV7-2 and TRBJ2-7, is GAGVSQSPSNKVTEKGKDVELRCDPISGHTALYWYRQSLGQGLEFLIYFQGNSAPDKSGLPSDRFSAERTGGSVSTLTIQRTQQEDSAVYLCASSLGTGGIYEQYFGPGTRLTVT.

The CDR3 DNA is TGTGCCAGCAGCTCCGGGAGGACGGAGACCCAGTACTTC. Its protein product is CASSSGRTETQYF. The chain links TRBV7-8 to TRBJ2-5, with 7 nucleotides matching TRBD2. Germline assignment: CDR1 SGHVS and CDR2 FQNEAQ. Trimming cost V 4 bases and J 5 bases; bases outside gene matches: 4. This CDR3 has 13 amino acids.

The chain combines TRBV4-3 with TRBJ2-5, with D tentatively TRBD2 (5 bases). The CDR3 has 15 residues. Germline values: CDR1 LGHNA, CDR2 YSLEER. Trimming shortened V by 0 bases and J by 5 bases, and 13 bases separated the two germline ends. DNA of the CDR3: TGCGCCAGCAGCCAAGATTTCAGAAGAGGGGAGACCCAGTACTTC. This sequence encodes CASSQDFRRGETQYF.

The table lists this clone with a count of one. V and J are TRBV2 and TRBJ2-5, with TRBD2 identical over 10 bases. The CDR3 extends over 15 amino acids. The germline V gene has CDR1 SNHLY and CDR2 FYNNEI. V shed 0 bases and J 5 bases; nucleotides not matched to a gene: 3. Here the CDR3 DNA reads TGTGCCAGCAGTGAAGCGGTAGCGGGAGGCGAGACCCAGTACTTC. It encodes CASSEAVAGGETQYF.

The genes are TRBV28 and TRBJ2-5, with TRBD1 matching over 8 bases. Germline assignment: CDR1 MDHEN and CDR2 SYDVKM. The V segment lost 7 bases and the J segment 5 bases; nucleotides outside the gene matches: 12. The CDR3 extends over 15 amino acids. The CDR3 nucleotides read TGTGCCAGCACAGGCCCAGGGGGCGTAGGGGAGACCCAGTACTTC. Translating it yields CASTGPGGVGETQYF.

This clone was recorded only once. The genes are TRBV5-4 and TRBJ2-5, with 13 bases fitting TRBD2. CDR3 length: 16 residues. Germline V lookup: CDR1 SGHNT, CDR2 YYREEE (reference sequence). V lost 4 bases to trimming and J lost 0 bases; unmatched junction nucleotides: 3. Written as DNA, the CDR3 is TGTGCCAGCAGCCTGGGACTAGCGGGGCACCAAGAGACCCAGTACTTC. Its translation: CASSLGLAGHQETQYF.

V usage is TRBV27 and J usage is TRBJ2-1; TRBD2 matches 7 bases. Germline V CDR1 and CDR2: MNHEY, SMNVEV (reference sequence). This CDR3 comprises 15 residues. Losses at the gene ends were 5 bases for V and 4 bases for J; bases not matched to a gene: 8. The DNA for the CDR3 is TGTGCCAGCAGTGCTAGCGGCCAATGGTACAATGAGCAGTTCTTC. It is translated as CASSASGQWYNEQFF.

The chain has TRBV11-2 and TRBJ2-1; TRBD2 matches 10 bases. The CDR3 has 15 residues. The trim removed 4 bases at V and 9 bases at J, leaving 9 bases unmatched. Germline V lookup: CDR1 SGHAT, CDR2 FQNNGV. Written as DNA, the CDR3 is TGTGCCAGCAGCTCCGCTAGCGGGGGACCCCCTGAGCAGTTCTTC. As protein: CASSSASGGPPEQFF.

This chain links TRBV7-3 with TRBJ2-1, with 12 bases identical to TRBD2. The CDR3 has 16 residues. Trimming took 4 bases from V and 4 from J; bases not matched to a gene: 5. The germline V gene has CDR1 SGHTA and CDR2 FQGTGA. The CDR3 protein is CASSSVLAGGYNEQFF. Written as DNA, the CDR3 is TGTGCCAGCAGCTCGGTACTAGCGGGAGGTTACAATGAGCAGTTCTTC. Supplemented by reference TRBV7-3 and TRBJ2-1, the full variable domain reads GAGVSQTPSNKVTEKGKYVELRCDPISGHTALYWYRQSLGQGPEFLIYFQGTGAADDSGLPNDRFFAVRPEGSVSTLKIQRTERGDSAVYLCASSSVLAGGYNEQFFGPGTRLTVL.

The V gene is TRBV3-1 (or the pseudogene TRBV3-2), the J gene TRBJ2-7; a weak D match, TRBD1 (5 bases). Trimming removed 5 bases at V and 2 bases at J, with 13 bases between. The CDR3 loop spans 14 amino acids. Germline loops: CDR1 LGHDT, CDR2 YNNKEL (reference sequence). CDR3: CASSARTQTYEQYF. The CDR3, as DNA: TGTGCCAGCAGCGCTAGGACACAAACCTACGAGCAGTACTTC.

As DNA, the CDR3 is TGCGCCAGCAGCTCCAGCTTCGACAAAAGGAATTCACCCCTCCACTTT. Encoded protein: CASSSSFDKRNSPLHF. The chain recombines TRBV5-1 with TRBJ1-6; the D is unclear. Trimming pared 3 bases from V and 7 bases from J, leaving 17 bases between. The V gene's germline CDR1 is SGHRS and CDR2 YFSETQ. The CDR3 is 16 residues long.

This rearrangement joins TRBV5-1 to TRBJ1-2; D unclear. Germline CDR1 reads SGHRS; CDR2 reads YFSETQ. With 7 bases removed from V and 8 bases from J, the gap between germline ends came to 15 bases. The CDR3 covers 12 residues. CDR3 residues: CASFYEGRGYTF. The CDR3 bases are TGCGCCAGCTTTTATGAGGGCAGGGGCTACACCTTC.

The rearrangement joins TRBV25-1 to TRBJ2-3, with D perhaps TRBD2 (7 bases). Trimming shortened V by 8 bases and J by 2 bases, and 17 bases separated the two germline ends. The CDR3 is 15 amino acids. In germline, CDR1 is MGHDK, CDR2 SYGVNS. DNA of the CDR3: TGTGCCAGCTCCGGGGGGCAGGGTCTCACAGATACGCAGTATTTT. It is translated as CASSGGQGLTDTQYF.

The chain carries TRBV29-1 and TRBJ1-2; 10 bases map to TRBD1. Per the germline V gene, CDR1 is SQVTM and CDR2 is ANQGSEA. The CDR3 loop spans 12 amino acids. J gave up 12 bases and V 4 bases, and 8 bases lay outside the gene matches. Written as DNA, the CDR3 is TGCAGCGTTGGTGCGACAGGGGGCGACCACACCTTC. Amino acids: CSVGATGGDHTF.

V usage is TRBV6-6 and J usage is TRBJ2-5; no reliable D call. The germline V and J ends were trimmed by 0 bases and 1 base, with 9 bases remaining between them. Per the germline V gene, CDR1 is MNHNY and CDR2 is SVGAGI (reference sequence). This CDR3 has 15 amino acids. The CDR3 reads CASSYSLAPQETQYF. The CDR3 region has the DNA TGTGCCAGCAGTTACTCGCTGGCCCCCCAAGAGACCCAGTACTTC.

This clone was found a few times. The chain links TRBV25-1 to TRBJ1-4, with D tentatively TRBD1 (5 bases). The CDR3 has 15 amino acids. Germline loops: CDR1 MGHDK, CDR2 SYGVNS. The V end lost 2 bases, the J end lost 8 bases, and 15 bases lay between the germline ends. The CDR3 is CASSEGLQGREKLFF. Written as DNA, the CDR3 is TGTGCCAGCAGTGAAGGTCTCCAGGGAAGAGAAAAACTGTTTTTT.

CDR3 protein: CASAGQSYGYTF. The CDR3 bases are TGTGCCAGCGCGGGACAGTCCTATGGCTACACCTTC. This rearrangement joins TRBV6-5 to TRBJ1-2; 7 bases map to TRBD1. The J segment lost 4 bases and the V segment lost 8 bases, leaving 4 bases of the junction unmatched. The CDR3 spans 12 residues. CDR1 is MNHEY, CDR2 SVGAGI, per germline.

This clone has a single count. The chain has TRBV3-1 (or the pseudogene TRBV3-2) and TRBJ1-2; 9 bases align to TRBD1. This CDR3 comprises 16 residues. J gave up 3 bases and V 1 base, and 6 bases lay outside the gene matches. Germline V lookup: CDR1 LGHDT, CDR2 YNNKEL (reference sequence). The CDR3 coding sequence is TGTGCCAGCAGCCAAGCCCCGGACAGGGGTTACTATGGCTACACCTTC. It specifies CASSQAPDRGYYGYTF.

The chain carries TRBV19 and TRBJ1-1; no clear D. Germline assignment: CDR1 LNHDA and CDR2 SQIVND (reference sequence). The CDR3 length is 15 residues. Between the trimmed V and J ends, which lost 6 bases and 2 bases, there was a span of 16 bases. CDR3 DNA: TGTGCCAGTAGGGCCTGGGCCATACGTAACACTGAAGCTTTCTTT. It translates to CASRAWAIRNTEAFF.

The rearrangement joins TRBV6-1 to TRBJ2-3; 13 positions match TRBD2. Germline CDR1 MNHNS, CDR2 SASEGT. CDR3 length: 17 residues. V dropped 3 bases and J dropped 5; count of bases not matched to a gene: 8. CDR3 region: CASSDGGLAGALDTQYF. CDR3 nucleotides: TGTGCCAGCAGTGATGGTGGACTAGCGGGAGCGCTAGATACGCAGTATTTT.

The chain couples TRBV28 to TRBJ2-7; 7 nucleotides line up with TRBD1. The junction had 11 bases not matched to a gene; V was cut back by 4 bases and J by 5 bases. This CDR3 has 15 residues. Germline loops: CDR1 MDHEN, CDR2 SYDVKM. CDR3 sequence (DNA): TGTGCCAGCAGTTCTAGCTCCCAGGGGGTGCACGAGCAGTACTTC. Amino acids: CASSSSSQGVHEQYF.

The chain employs TRBV19 and TRBJ1-1, with 8 bases matching TRBD1. V gave up 4 bases and J gave up 4 bases; unmatched junction bases: 2. Germline V gives CDR1 LNHDA, CDR2 SQIVND (reference sequence). The CDR3 is 13 residues long. The CDR3 sequence: CASSNTGGTEAFF. The CDR3 coding sequence is TGTGCCAGTAGTAACACAGGGGGCACTGAAGCTTTCTTT.